Following are 7 T cell receptor beta chains from one sample sequenced in a study of blood T cells in healthy people across ages. Alongside a J-beta primer mix, a sample-barcoded 5' primer served in a second PCR lasting 7 to 11 cycles. One entry per CDR3 protein, called by TCRdb with MiXCR from the 5' RACE reads. The data hold fewer than 800,000 distinct CDR3 sequences, with 25% observed a single time. This sample also appeared in a second study, on T cells of mothers and their children.

The sequencing input was blood. Source of these receptors: a boy younger than 18 in good health.

The sample holds one count of this clonotype. The chain joins TRBV18 to TRBJ2-1; possibly TRBD1 for D (5 bases). The ends were cut back, 1 base at V and 5 bases at J, with 15 bases in the middle. Looked up from germline, CDR1 is KGHSH and CDR2 is LQKENI. This CDR3 region has 16 residues. CDR3 in amino acids: CASSPLLTAIDNEQFF. CDR3 bases: TGTGCCAGCTCACCACTGCTGACAGCTATAGACAATGAGCAGTTCTTC.

This clonotype was detected only a few times. V usage is TRBV27 and J usage is TRBJ2-5, with a possible D match to TRBD1 (5 bases). The J call may be faulty, since TRBJ2-7 better matches the DNA end. The germline V gene encodes CDR1 MNHEY and CDR2 SMNVEV (reference sequence). The CDR3 spans 13 residues. The CDR3 is CASSFGHTYEQYF. The CDR3 DNA is TGTGCCAGCAGTTTTGGACATACCTACGAGCAGTACTTC.

V gene TRBV21-1 combines with J gene TRBJ2-4. TRBV21-1 is described as a pseudogene. The CDR3 runs to 15 residues. CDR3 residues: CASSSPWLATNIQYF. DNA for the CDR3: TGTGCCAGCAGCAGTCCTTGGTTAGCCACAAACATTCAGTACTTC.

This clonotype was seen only once. The chain couples TRBV29-1 to TRBJ2-5; TRBD1 agrees at 8 bases. The germline V gene has CDR1 SQVTM and CDR2 ANQGSEA. The trim removed 2 bases at V and 9 bases at J, leaving 11 bases unmatched. The CDR3 runs 14 residues. The CDR3 is CSVERTGSSLAQYF. CDR3 bases: TGCAGCGTTGAAAGGACAGGGAGCTCTTTGGCCCAGTACTTC.

This clonotype showed up many times. One junction end disagrees with the germline gene, perhaps due to a read error. V and J are TRBV5-6 and TRBJ2-2, with D uncertain. CDR3 length: 14 amino acids. Germline V lookup: CDR1 SGHDT, CDR2 YYEEEE. The CDR3 loop is CASSLAANTGELFF. The CDR3 DNA reads TGCGCCAGCAGCTTGGCCGCGAACACCGGGGAGCTGTTTTTT. Full variable domain (missing parts from reference TRBV5-6 and TRBJ2-2): DAGVTQSPTHLIKTRGQQVTLRCSPKSGHDTVSWYQQALGQGPQFIFQYYEEEERQRGNFPDRFSGHQFPNYSSELNVNALLLGDSALYLCASSLAANTGELFFGEGSRLTVL.

This clonotype was counted only a few times. CDR3 in DNA: TGCAGTGCTGGATGGACTAGCGCAGATACGCAGTATTTT. Translated, it gives CSAGWTSADTQYF. This sequence joins TRBV20-1 and TRBJ2-3; the match to TRBD2 covers 9 bases. This CDR3 spans 13 amino acids. The trim removed 5 bases at V and 4 bases at J, leaving 4 bases unmatched. From germline, CDR1 is DFQATT and CDR2 SNEGSKA (reference sequence).

V and J are TRBV29-1 and TRBJ1-5; maybe TRBD1 (6 bases). The CDR3 spans 13 residues. Germline values: CDR1 SQVTM, CDR2 ANQGSEA. Between the trimmed V and J ends, which lost 5 bases and 3 bases, there was a span of 11 bases. CDR3 DNA sequence: TGCAGCGTTACGGACAGCCTCAATCAGCCCCAGCATTTT. Translated: CSVTDSLNQPQHF.